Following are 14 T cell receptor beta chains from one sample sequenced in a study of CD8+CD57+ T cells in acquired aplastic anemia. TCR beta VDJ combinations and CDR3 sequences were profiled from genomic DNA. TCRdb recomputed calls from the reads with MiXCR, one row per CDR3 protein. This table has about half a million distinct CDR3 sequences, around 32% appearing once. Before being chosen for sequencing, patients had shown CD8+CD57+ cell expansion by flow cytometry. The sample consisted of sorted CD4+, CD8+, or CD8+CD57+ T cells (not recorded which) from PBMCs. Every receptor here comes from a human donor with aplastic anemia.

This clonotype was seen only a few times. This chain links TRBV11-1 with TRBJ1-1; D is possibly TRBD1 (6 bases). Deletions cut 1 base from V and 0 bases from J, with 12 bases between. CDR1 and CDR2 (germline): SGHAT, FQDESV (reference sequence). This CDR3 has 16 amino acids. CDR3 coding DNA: TGTGCCAGCAGCTTAGTGGGACATCTAATGAACACTGAAGCTTTCTTT. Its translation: CASSLVGHLMNTEAFF.

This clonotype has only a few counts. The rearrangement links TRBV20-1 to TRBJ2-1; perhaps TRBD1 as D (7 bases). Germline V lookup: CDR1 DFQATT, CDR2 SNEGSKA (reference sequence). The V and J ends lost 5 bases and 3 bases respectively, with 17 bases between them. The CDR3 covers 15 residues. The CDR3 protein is CSAPNPRDSYNEQFF. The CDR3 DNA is TGCAGTGCTCCTAACCCGCGGGACAGCTACAATGAGCAGTTCTTC.

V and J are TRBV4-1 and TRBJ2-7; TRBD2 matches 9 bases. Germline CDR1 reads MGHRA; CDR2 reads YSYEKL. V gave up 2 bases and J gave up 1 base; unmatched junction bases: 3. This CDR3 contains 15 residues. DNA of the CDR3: TGCGCCAGCAGCCAAATTAGCGGGAGATCCTACGAGCAGTACTTC. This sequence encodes CASSQISGRSYEQYF.

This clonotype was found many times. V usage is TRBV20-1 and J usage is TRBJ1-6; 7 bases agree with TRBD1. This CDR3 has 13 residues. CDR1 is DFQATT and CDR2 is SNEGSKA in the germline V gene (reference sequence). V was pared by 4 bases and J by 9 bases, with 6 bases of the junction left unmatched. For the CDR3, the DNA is TGCAGTGCTACTAACGACAGGGTTTCACCCCTCCACTTT. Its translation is CSATNDRVSPLHF.

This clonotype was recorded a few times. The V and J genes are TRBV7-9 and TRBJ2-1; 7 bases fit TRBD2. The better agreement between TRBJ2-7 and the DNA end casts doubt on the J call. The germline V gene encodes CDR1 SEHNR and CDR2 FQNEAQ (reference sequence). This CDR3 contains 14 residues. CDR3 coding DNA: TGTGCCAGCAGCTTCTCTAGCGGCTACAATGAGCAGTACTTC. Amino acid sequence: CASSFSSGYNEQYF.

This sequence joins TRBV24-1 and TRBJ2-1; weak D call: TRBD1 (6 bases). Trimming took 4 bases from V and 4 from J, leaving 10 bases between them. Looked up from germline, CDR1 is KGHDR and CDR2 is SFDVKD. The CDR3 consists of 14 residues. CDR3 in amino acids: CATSDPDRYNEQFF. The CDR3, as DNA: TGTGCCACCAGTGACCCTGACAGGTACAATGAGCAGTTCTTC.

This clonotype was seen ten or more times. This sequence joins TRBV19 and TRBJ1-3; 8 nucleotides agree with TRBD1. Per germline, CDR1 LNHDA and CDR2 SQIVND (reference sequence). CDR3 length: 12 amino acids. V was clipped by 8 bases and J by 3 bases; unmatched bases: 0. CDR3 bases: TGTGCCAGTGGACAGGGTGGAAACACCATATATTTT. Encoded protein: CASGQGGNTIYF. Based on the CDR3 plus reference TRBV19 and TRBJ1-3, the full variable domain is DGGITQSPKYLFRKEGQNVTLSCEQNLNHDAMYWYRQDPGQGLRLIYYSQIVNDFQKGDIAEGYSVSREKKESFPLTVTSAQKNPTAFYLCASGQGGNTIYFGEGSWLTVV.

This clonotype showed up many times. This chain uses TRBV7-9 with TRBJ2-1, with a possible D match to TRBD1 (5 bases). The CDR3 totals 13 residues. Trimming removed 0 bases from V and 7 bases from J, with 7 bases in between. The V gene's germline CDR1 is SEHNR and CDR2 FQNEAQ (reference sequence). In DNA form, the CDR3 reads TGTGCCAGCAGCTTAGCAGGGGCAAATGAGCAGTTCTTC. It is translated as CASSLAGANEQFF.

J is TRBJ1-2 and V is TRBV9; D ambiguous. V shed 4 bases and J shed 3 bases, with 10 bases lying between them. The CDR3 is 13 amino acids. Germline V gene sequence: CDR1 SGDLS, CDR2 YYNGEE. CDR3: CASSPDAYYGYTF. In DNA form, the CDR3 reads TGTGCCAGCAGCCCAGACGCATACTATGGCTACACCTTC.

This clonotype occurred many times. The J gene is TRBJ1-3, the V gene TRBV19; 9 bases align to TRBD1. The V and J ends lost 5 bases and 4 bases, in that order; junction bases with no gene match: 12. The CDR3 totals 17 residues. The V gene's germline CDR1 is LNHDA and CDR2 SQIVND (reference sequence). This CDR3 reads CASSEPGQGWYGNTIYF. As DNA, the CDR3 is TGTGCCAGTAGTGAGCCGGGACAGGGTTGGTACGGAAACACCATATATTTT. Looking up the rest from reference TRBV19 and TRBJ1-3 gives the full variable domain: DGGITQSPKYLFRKEGQNVTLSCEQNLNHDAMYWYRQDPGQGLRLIYYSQIVNDFQKGDIAEGYSVSREKKESFPLTVTSAQKNPTAFYLCASSEPGQGWYGNTIYFGEGSWLTVV.

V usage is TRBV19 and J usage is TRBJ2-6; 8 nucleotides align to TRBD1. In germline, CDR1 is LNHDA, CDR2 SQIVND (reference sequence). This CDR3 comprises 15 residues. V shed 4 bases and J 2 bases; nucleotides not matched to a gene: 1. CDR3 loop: CASSTRGPGANVLTF. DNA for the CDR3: TGTGCCAGTAGTACCAGGGGGCCTGGGGCCAACGTCCTGACTTTC.

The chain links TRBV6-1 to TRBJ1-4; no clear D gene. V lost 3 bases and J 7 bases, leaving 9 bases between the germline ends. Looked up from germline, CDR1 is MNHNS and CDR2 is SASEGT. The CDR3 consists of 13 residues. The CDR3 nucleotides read TGTGCCAGCAGTGAGCTGGGCGGTGAAAAACTGTTTTTT. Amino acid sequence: CASSELGGEKLFF.

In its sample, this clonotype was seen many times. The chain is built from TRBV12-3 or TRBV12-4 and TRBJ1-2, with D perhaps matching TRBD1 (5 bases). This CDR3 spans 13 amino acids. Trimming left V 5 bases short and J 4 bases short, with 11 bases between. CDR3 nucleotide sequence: TGTGCCAGCAGTCCGGGACGGAGCTATGGCTACACCTTC. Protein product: CASSPGRSYGYTF.

The CDR3 sequence is CASSRTGAPTYADTQYF. The CDR3 DNA is TGTGCCAGCAGCCGCACAGGGGCCCCAACATACGCAGATACGCAGTATTTT. The V gene is TRBV7-3, the J gene TRBJ2-3; 7 bases map to TRBD1. The CDR3 is 17 residues long. Germline V gene data show CDR1 as SGHTA and CDR2 as FQGTGA. The V and J ends lost 5 bases and 4 bases, in that order; junction bases with no gene match: 15.